Listed below are T cell receptor beta chains from one sample, sequenced in a study of blood T cell repertoires in COVID-19. Using immunoSEQ multiplex PCR, the repertoire was profiled, and TCRdb retains in-frame clones only, with some absent. The sample lists about 92,000 clones; 85% were seen once. Specimen: peripheral blood. The source is a man older than 75 with acute or convalescent COVID-19. Each CDR3 is given with its conserved first and last residue. The order of the fields is D gene, J gene, V gene, clone size, CDR3 DNA, CDR3 protein. D genes are given only for firm matches. Rows may omit the clone size; those that give it use once, few, many or a size class.

d_gene: NA
j_gene: TRBJ1-1
v_gene: TRBV9
abundance: NA
CDR3nt: TGTGCCAGCAGCGTAGGAGGGGGTCTCCCTCCTATGAACACTGAAGCTTTCTTT
CDR3aa: CASSVGGGLPPMNTEAFF

d_gene: TRBD1
j_gene: TRBJ1-2
v_gene: TRBV10-3
abundance: NA
CDR3nt: TGTGCCATCAGTGAGCGGACAGGGGATTGGAGTGGCTACACCTTC
CDR3aa: CAISERTGDWSGYTF

d_gene: NA
j_gene: TRBJ2-5
v_gene: TRBV30
abundance: NA
CDR3nt: TGTGCCTGGAGTCCAAAGGGAGTTCAAGAGACCCAGTACTTC
CDR3aa: CAWSPKGVQETQYF

d_gene: TRBD2
j_gene: TRBJ2-5
v_gene: TRBV7-3
abundance: NA
CDR3nt: TGTGCCAGCAGCCCCGGGGGGTCCGTAGGAGAGACCCAGTACTTC
CDR3aa: CASSPGGSVGETQYF

d_gene: NA
j_gene: TRBJ2-4
v_gene: TRBV3-1/TRBV3-2
abundance: few
CDR3nt: TGTGCCAGCAGCCAGGGCCGGGCCAAAAACATTCAGTACTTC
CDR3aa: CASSQGRAKNIQYF

d_gene: NA
j_gene: TRBJ2-7
v_gene: TRBV5-5
abundance: NA
CDR3nt: TGTGCCAGCAGCCCTCAGGGCTACGAGCAGTACTTC
CDR3aa: CASSPQGYEQYF

d_gene: TRBD1
j_gene: TRBJ1-1
v_gene: TRBV10-1
abundance: NA
CDR3nt: TGCGCCAGCAGCGAAGTGAGTCAGGGGGGAGCTTTCTTT
CDR3aa: CASSEVSQGGAFF

d_gene: TRBD1
j_gene: TRBJ2-5
v_gene: TRBV6-5
abundance: NA
CDR3nt: TGTGCCAGCACTCACAGGGGTCGATCAGAGACCCAGTACTTC
CDR3aa: CASTHRGRSETQYF

d_gene: NA
j_gene: TRBJ2-3
v_gene: TRBV12-3/TRBV12-4
abundance: NA
CDR3nt: TGTGCCAGCAGTCAAACAGAGACAGATACGCAGTATTTT
CDR3aa: CASSQTETDTQYF

d_gene: TRBD2
j_gene: TRBJ2-4
v_gene: TRBV3-1/TRBV3-2
abundance: NA
CDR3nt: TGTGCCAGCAGCCGAGTAGCGGGAGGGAACATTCAGTACTTC
CDR3aa: CASSRVAGGNIQYF

d_gene: NA
j_gene: TRBJ1-2
v_gene: TRBV10-1
abundance: NA
CDR3nt: TGCGCCAGCAGTGAGTCGGGCAGGGGAGACTATGGCTACACCTTC
CDR3aa: CASSESGRGDYGYTF

d_gene: TRBD1
j_gene: TRBJ1-6
v_gene: TRBV14
abundance: NA
CDR3nt: TGTGCCAGCAGCCAAGATGCCCGGGACAGGGGATTATCCCCCCTCCACTTT
CDR3aa: CASSQDARDRGLSPLHF

d_gene: TRBD2
j_gene: TRBJ2-3
v_gene: TRBV11-2
abundance: NA
CDR3nt: TGTGCCAGCAGCTTTAGCGGGAGCACAGATACGCAGTATTTT
CDR3aa: CASSFSGSTDTQYF

d_gene: TRBD2
j_gene: TRBJ2-3
v_gene: TRBV3-1/TRBV3-2
abundance: NA
CDR3nt: TGTGCCAGCAGCCAAGATCGGCTAGCGGGGTGGGATACGCAGTATTTT
CDR3aa: CASSQDRLAGWDTQYF

d_gene: NA
j_gene: TRBJ1-2
v_gene: TRBV7-9
abundance: NA
CDR3nt: TGTGCCAGCAGCGTGACAGGTCTTACTAACTATGGCTACACCTTC
CDR3aa: CASSVTGLTNYGYTF

d_gene: NA
j_gene: TRBJ1-1
v_gene: TRBV4-3
abundance: NA
CDR3nt: TGCGCCAGCAGTCTGTCCCTCGGGAACACTGAAGCTTTCTTT
CDR3aa: CASSLSLGNTEAFF

d_gene: NA
j_gene: TRBJ2-1
v_gene: TRBV7-2
abundance: NA
CDR3nt: TGTGCCAGCAGCTTAGGGCGGGGTCTTAGCTCCTACAATGAGCAGTTCTTC
CDR3aa: CASSLGRGLSSYNEQFF

d_gene: NA
j_gene: TRBJ2-2
v_gene: TRBV27
abundance: NA
CDR3nt: TGTGCCAGCAGTTTAAGTGGGCCCGGGGAGCTGTTTTTT
CDR3aa: CASSLSGPGELFF

d_gene: TRBD2
j_gene: TRBJ2-1
v_gene: TRBV5-1
abundance: NA
CDR3nt: TGCGCCAGCAGCTTCTTACCCCCGGGACTAGCGGGAGGTAATGAGCAGTTCTTC
CDR3aa: CASSFLPPGLAGGNEQFF

d_gene: TRBD1
j_gene: TRBJ1-5
v_gene: TRBV5-4
abundance: NA
CDR3nt: TGTGCCAGCAGTCGAGGGACAGGGAATCAGCCCCAGCATTTT
CDR3aa: CASSRGTGNQPQHF

d_gene: NA
j_gene: TRBJ1-1
v_gene: TRBV19
abundance: NA
CDR3nt: TGTGCCAGTAGTATAGATTTAGTGACTAAAGGAAAGAGTGCTTTCTTT
CDR3aa: CASSIDLVTKGKSAFF

d_gene: TRBD2
j_gene: TRBJ2-7
v_gene: TRBV28
abundance: NA
CDR3nt: TGTGCCAGCAGTCCCCTAGCGGGGGAAAACTACGAGCAGTACTTC
CDR3aa: CASSPLAGENYEQYF

d_gene: NA
j_gene: TRBJ2-3
v_gene: TRBV5-1
abundance: NA
CDR3nt: TGCGCCAGCAGCTTGGGGCTAGATACGCAGTATTTT
CDR3aa: CASSLGLDTQYF

d_gene: TRBD2
j_gene: TRBJ2-7
v_gene: TRBV28
abundance: NA
CDR3nt: TGTGCCAGCAATGGCGGGAGGGATCCTTACGAGCAGTACTTC
CDR3aa: CASNGGRDPYEQYF

d_gene: TRBD1
j_gene: TRBJ2-7
v_gene: TRBV11-2
abundance: NA
CDR3nt: TGTGCCAGCAGCTTCAGTCTGGACAGGGGATTGTACGAGCAGTACTTC
CDR3aa: CASSFSLDRGLYEQYF

d_gene: TRBD1
j_gene: TRBJ2-5
v_gene: TRBV7-2
abundance: NA
CDR3nt: TGTGCCAGCAGCTTCCACAGGGGGCTTGAGACCCAGTACTTC
CDR3aa: CASSFHRGLETQYF

d_gene: NA
j_gene: TRBJ2-1
v_gene: TRBV6-5
abundance: once
CDR3nt: TGTGCCAGCAGTTCCAATGCCGCGGGGACGTATGAGCAGTTCTTC
CDR3aa: CASSSNAAGTYEQFF

d_gene: TRBD1
j_gene: TRBJ2-1
v_gene: TRBV7-9
abundance: once
CDR3nt: TGTGCCAGCAGCCCACGGGACAGACCCAATGAGCAGTTCTTC
CDR3aa: CASSPRDRPNEQFF

d_gene: TRBD2
j_gene: TRBJ2-3
v_gene: TRBV5-8
abundance: NA
CDR3nt: TGTGCCAGCAGCTTGGGACTAGCGGGAGGAGGAGGAACAGATACGCAGTATTTT
CDR3aa: CASSLGLAGGGGTDTQYF

d_gene: TRBD1
j_gene: TRBJ2-3
v_gene: TRBV11-2
abundance: NA
CDR3nt: TGTGCCAGCAGCTATACCGGGACAGAAACTGATACGCAGTATTTT
CDR3aa: CASSYTGTETDTQYF

d_gene: NA
j_gene: TRBJ2-1
v_gene: TRBV6-2/TRBV6-3
abundance: NA
CDR3nt: TGTGCCAGCAGTTACGTTTGGAGCTCCTACAATGAGCAGTTCTTC
CDR3aa: CASSYVWSSYNEQFF

d_gene: NA
j_gene: TRBJ1-1
v_gene: TRBV6-5
abundance: NA
CDR3nt: TGTGCCAGCAGAGGGGTAATACTGAACACTGAAGCTTTCTTT
CDR3aa: CASRGVILNTEAFF

d_gene: NA
j_gene: TRBJ1-1
v_gene: TRBV20-1
abundance: NA
CDR3nt: TGCAGTGCTAGTCCGGACACCACTGAAGCTTTCTTT
CDR3aa: CSASPDTTEAFF

d_gene: TRBD2
j_gene: TRBJ2-2
v_gene: TRBV5-4
abundance: NA
CDR3nt: TGTGCCAGCAGCCCGATTGGACTAGCGGGAGGAACCGGGGAGCTGTTTTTT
CDR3aa: CASSPIGLAGGTGELFF

d_gene: NA
j_gene: TRBJ2-1
v_gene: TRBV28
abundance: NA
CDR3nt: TGTGCCAGCAGTACCCGTTTAGGGGGATTCAACAATGAGCAGTTCTTC
CDR3aa: CASSTRLGGFNNEQFF

d_gene: NA
j_gene: TRBJ1-5
v_gene: TRBV7-8
abundance: NA
CDR3nt: TGTGCCAGCAGCTTAAAACAGGATTATAGCAATCAGCCCCAGCATTTT
CDR3aa: CASSLKQDYSNQPQHF

d_gene: NA
j_gene: TRBJ1-2
v_gene: TRBV24-1
abundance: NA
CDR3nt: TGTGCCACCAGTGGAGGGAGCTATGGCTACACCTTC
CDR3aa: CATSGGSYGYTF

d_gene: TRBD2
j_gene: TRBJ2-1
v_gene: TRBV28
abundance: NA
CDR3nt: TGTGCCAGCAGTGGGATGTTCCGGCGGGAGAGGGGCAATGAGCAGTTCTTC
CDR3aa: CASSGMFRRERGNEQFF

d_gene: NA
j_gene: TRBJ1-5
v_gene: TRBV28
abundance: once
CDR3nt: TGTGCCAGCAGTTTAGGCGTCAGGGCGAAGGATCAGCCCCAGCATTTT
CDR3aa: CASSLGVRAKDQPQHF

d_gene: NA
j_gene: TRBJ1-5
v_gene: TRBV27
abundance: NA
CDR3nt: TGTGCCAGCAGTCCAAGACTACCCCCTTCGGGCAATCAGCCCCAGCATTTT
CDR3aa: CASSPRLPPSGNQPQHF

d_gene: NA
j_gene: TRBJ2-7
v_gene: TRBV4-1
abundance: NA
CDR3nt: TGCGCCAGCAGCCAGGAGGGGGCGCTGTACGTCCACGAGCAGTACTTC
CDR3aa: CASSQEGALYVHEQYF

d_gene: TRBD2
j_gene: TRBJ2-7
v_gene: TRBV29-1
abundance: once
CDR3nt: TGCAGCGTTGTAGCGGGAGCAGCCGAGCAGTACTTC
CDR3aa: CSVVAGAAEQYF

d_gene: NA
j_gene: TRBJ2-1
v_gene: TRBV15
abundance: NA
CDR3nt: TGTGCCACCAGAGCCACCCCTTTCGACAATGAGCAGTTCTTC
CDR3aa: CATRATPFDNEQFF

d_gene: NA
j_gene: TRBJ1-5
v_gene: TRBV5-6
abundance: NA
CDR3nt: TGTGCCAGCAGCTTGGGACCCGGAGGCAATCAGCCCCAGCATTTT
CDR3aa: CASSLGPGGNQPQHF

d_gene: NA
j_gene: TRBJ1-4
v_gene: TRBV10-1
abundance: few
CDR3nt: TGCGCCAGCAGGACACGTTTGGGTTTGCTGTTTTTT
CDR3aa: CASRTRLGLLFF

d_gene: NA
j_gene: TRBJ2-7
v_gene: TRBV27
abundance: NA
CDR3nt: TGTGCCAGCAGTATACGCCGGGGAGCGGACGGCTCCTACGAGCAGTACTTC
CDR3aa: CASSIRRGADGSYEQYF

d_gene: NA
j_gene: TRBJ2-2
v_gene: TRBV5-4
abundance: NA
CDR3nt: TGTGCCAGCAGCTTGGTAGGCAGGGATGAGCTGTTTTTT
CDR3aa: CASSLVGRDELFF

d_gene: NA
j_gene: TRBJ2-3
v_gene: TRBV7-2
abundance: once
CDR3nt: TGTGCCAGCAGCTTGTCGGATACGCAGTATTTT
CDR3aa: CASSLSDTQYF

d_gene: TRBD1
j_gene: TRBJ1-2
v_gene: TRBV19
abundance: few
CDR3nt: TGTGCCAGTAGTTTTGTCGACAGGGCGAGCTATGGCTACACCTTC
CDR3aa: CASSFVDRASYGYTF

d_gene: NA
j_gene: TRBJ2-5
v_gene: TRBV19
abundance: NA
CDR3nt: TGTGCCAGTAGTATTCATGAGACCCAGTACTTC
CDR3aa: CASSIHETQYF

d_gene: TRBD2
j_gene: TRBJ2-1
v_gene: TRBV6-4
abundance: NA
CDR3nt: TGTGCCAGCAGTGACTCGGGACTAGCGGGAGGGGTCCGGTTCTTC
CDR3aa: CASSDSGLAGGVRFF

d_gene: NA
j_gene: TRBJ1-2
v_gene: TRBV6-5
abundance: once
CDR3nt: TGTGCCAGCAGTTACGGGAGAGCTAACTATGGCTACACCTTC
CDR3aa: CASSYGRANYGYTF

d_gene: NA
j_gene: TRBJ1-2
v_gene: TRBV13
abundance: NA
CDR3nt: TGTGCCAGCAGCGAGACAGGTCCTAACTATGGCTACACCTTC
CDR3aa: CASSETGPNYGYTF

d_gene: NA
j_gene: TRBJ2-7
v_gene: TRBV5-1
abundance: NA
CDR3nt: TGCGCCAGCAGCTTGAAGGGGCTTGCCTACGAGCAGTACTTC
CDR3aa: CASSLKGLAYEQYF

d_gene: TRBD1
j_gene: TRBJ1-5
v_gene: TRBV7-2
abundance: NA
CDR3nt: TGTGCCAGCAGCTTAGCAGGGGGCGCAGGCAATCAGCCCCAGCATTTT
CDR3aa: CASSLAGGAGNQPQHF